This TCR beta chain comes out of a study of blood T cell repertoires in COVID-19. This table comes from immunoSEQ multiplex PCR, and its TCRdb copy is limited to in-frame clones, with some not included. The repertoire includes 200,000 or so clones, 60% to 85% of them detected once, and roughly 17% sits in the top ten. Trimming removed 1 base from V and 6 bases from J; junction bases left unmatched: 7. The CDR3 contains 15 residues. CDR1 MDHEN and CDR2 SYDVKM come from the germline V gene. What was sequenced was peripheral blood. The origin of this receptor is a man aged 55 to 70 with active or convalescent COVID-19. The genes are TRBV28 and TRBJ2-7, with 9 bases matching TRBD1. CDR3 residues: CASSLFDRGGIEQYF. For the CDR3, the DNA is TGTGCCAGCAGTTTATTCGACAGGGGGGGAATCGAGCAGTACTTC.